Listed below are T cell receptor beta chains from one sample, sequenced in a study of shared T cell receptors in the human thymus. Sequencing was performed with immunoSEQ multiplex PCR; in TCRdb, only in-frame clones are kept and a portion is missing. The table shows roughly 700,000 clones, with roughly 88% occurring only once. The same sample was also used in a study of human thymus T cells.

Sequenced material: thymocytes. Every receptor here comes from a boy in the first two years of life with a congenital heart defect. The CDR3 runs from the conserved cysteine through the conserved F or W. A D gene is named only where the DNA matches it firmly. For some rows the clone size is stated as once, few or many, or as a class when expanded; others skip it.

>.|TRBJ1-5|.|TRBV23-1
CASSQPDRSGQPQHF
TGCGCCAGCAGTCAGCCAGACAGGTCCGGGCAGCCCCAGCATTTT
>.|TRBJ2-4|once|TRBV5-6
CASSLKQVNIQYF
TGTGCCAGCAGCTTGAAACAGGTTAACATTCAGTACTTC
>TRBD1|TRBJ1-2|.|TRBV29-1
CSTWTGGSYGYTF
TGCAGCACTTGGACAGGGGGCAGCTATGGCTACACCTTC
>.|TRBJ2-7|once|TRBV28
CASTQGTYEQYF
TGTGCCAGCACTCAGGGGACCTACGAGCAGTACTTC
>.|TRBJ2-3|.|TRBV30
CAWTVNFSTDTQYF
TGTGCCTGGACCGTGAACTTTAGCACAGATACGCAGTATTTT
>.|TRBJ1-1|.|TRBV5-8
CASSFWRPTDTEAFF
TGTGCCAGCAGCTTCTGGCGGCCAACCGACACTGAAGCTTTCTTT
>TRBD2|TRBJ2-3|.|TRBV27
CASSGTSGILF
TGTGCCAGCAGTGGGACTAGCGGGATCCTTTTT
>.|TRBJ1-2|.|TRBV27
CATAGPPDYGYTF
TGTGCCACCGCGGGACCACCCGACTATGGCTACACCTTC
>.|TRBJ2-5|.|TRBV7-8
CASLLEELVETQYF
TGTGCCAGCCTTCTCGAGGAGCTAGTTGAGACCCAGTACTTC
>TRBD1|TRBJ1-5|.|TRBV6-5
CASSSYVGQGGQPQHF
TGTGCCAGCAGTTCCTATGTCGGACAGGGGGGTCAGCCCCAGCATTTT
>TRBD1|TRBJ2-7|.|TRBV5-1
CASASRDRHYEQYF
TGCGCCAGCGCCTCGAGGGACAGGCACTACGAGCAGTACTTC
>.|TRBJ1-2|.|TRBV5-6
CASKLYQGTNYGYTF
TGTGCCAGCAAGCTTTATCAGGGGACAAACTATGGCTACACCTTC
>.|TRBJ1-1|.|TRBV9
CASSVEGSNTEAFF
TGTGCCAGCAGCGTAGAGGGGTCGAACACTGAAGCTTTCTTT
>.|TRBJ2-7|.|TRBV4-1
CASSQVGPGTLHTYEQYF
TGCGCCAGCAGCCAAGTGGGCCCCGGGACATTACATACCTACGAGCAGTACTTC
>.|TRBJ1-2|.|TRBV4-2
CASSQGGEGSNYGYPF
TGTGCCAGCAGCCAAGGAGGGGAGGGGTCGAACTATGGCTACCCCTTC
>TRBD2|TRBJ2-1|.|TRBV30
CAWSVELILYAGLAGGYNEQFF
TGTGCCTGGAGTGTGGAATTAATCCTCTACGCGGGACTAGCGGGAGGCTACAATGAGCAGTTCTTC
>TRBD2|TRBJ2-2|.|TRBV4-1
CASSLAGRRTGELFF
TGCGCCAGCAGCCTAGCGGGACGTCGAACCGGGGAGCTGTTTTTT
>TRBD1|TRBJ1-5|.|TRBV2
CASSRTGGQPQHF
TGTGCCAGCAGTCGGACAGGGGGTCAGCCCCAGCATTTT
>TRBD2|TRBJ2-1|.|TRBV19
CASSKTRTSGSSHEQFF
TGTGCCAGTAGCAAGACCCGGACTAGCGGGAGTAGCCATGAGCAGTTCTTC
>.|TRBJ2-1|.|TRBV12-5
CASGYREQFF
TGTGCTAGTGGTTACCGGGAGCAGTTCTTC
>.|TRBJ2-3|.|TRBV11-2
CASSLEGAYKRLSDTQYF
TGTGCCAGCAGCCTCGAGGGTGCGTACAAGCGACTTTCAGATACGCAGTATTTT
>TRBD1|TRBJ2-5|.|TRBV5-1
CASRQGEETQYF
TGCGCCAGTAGACAGGGGGAAGAGACCCAGTACTTC
>.|TRBJ2-3|.|TRBV5-1
CASSPLPAVEVQDTQYF
TGCGCCAGCAGCCCTCTCCCAGCGGTAGAGGTGCAAGATACGCAGTATTTT
>.|TRBJ2-7|.|TRBV19
CASSVRSRVAEQYF
TGTGCCAGTAGCGTTCGTTCCCGGGTGGCCGAGCAGTACTTC
>TRBD2|TRBJ2-7|.|TRBV14
CASSQLGLAGGYEQYF
TGTGCCAGCAGCCAACTGGGACTAGCGGGAGGGTACGAGCAGTACTTC
>.|TRBJ2-7|.|TRBV15
CATSRDPSRGFPDSYEQYF
TGTGCCACCAGCAGAGACCCCTCGAGAGGGTTCCCGGATTCCTACGAGCAGTACTTC
>TRBD1|TRBJ2-3|.|TRBV4-3
CASSQRTGSTDTQYF
TGCGCCAGCAGCCAGCGGACAGGGAGCACAGATACGCAGTATTTT
>.|TRBJ2-7|few|TRBV15
CATSRDERSGPYEQYF
TGTGCCACCAGCAGAGATGAGCGAAGCGGCCCCTACGAGCAGTACTTC
>TRBD1|TRBJ2-1|.|TRBV29-1
CSVALEDRGQYNEQFF
TGCAGCGTTGCCCTGGAAGACAGGGGGCAATACAATGAGCAGTTCTTC
>.|TRBJ1-3|.|TRBV5-1
CASSLAFGGRGNTIYF
TGCGCCAGCAGCTTGGCCTTCGGAGGTCGGGGAAACACCATATATTTT
>TRBD2|TRBJ2-7|.|TRBV6-6
CASSYGAGGVDEQYF
TGTGCCAGCAGTTACGGCGCGGGAGGAGTGGACGAGCAGTACTTC
>TRBD2|TRBJ2-1|.|TRBV7-9
CASRPRAGDNEQFF
TGTGCCAGCAGACCCCGAGCGGGAGACAATGAGCAGTTCTTC
>.|TRBJ1-1|.|TRBV29-1
CSAGRGGTEAFF
TGCAGCGCCGGGCGGGGGGGCACTGAAGCTTTCTTT
>.|TRBJ2-7|.|TRBV4-1
CASSQEETNSYEQYF
TGCGCCAGCAGCCAAGAAGAGACTAACTCCTACGAGCAGTACTTC
>.|TRBJ2-7|.|TRBV5-6
CASSLGGDDYEQYF
TGTGCCAGCAGCTTGGGAGGAGACGACTACGAGCAGTACTTC
>TRBD2|TRBJ2-7|.|TRBV28
CASSFYPSRRLASGNYEQYF
TGTGCCAGCAGTTTTTATCCGTCACGACGGTTGGCTAGCGGGAACTACGAGCAGTACTTC
>TRBD1|TRBJ2-1|.|TRBV29-1
CSVPDRGDNEQFF
TGCAGCGTTCCAGACAGGGGAGACAATGAGCAGTTCTTC